Each of the 23 T cell receptor beta chains below was sequenced from the same sample in a study of human T cells and chemical hapten exposure. The time point: patch test 3, about 24 weeks after DPC sensitization. Stated treatment: therapeutic diphenylcyclopropenone sensitization with weekly scalp DPC. TCRdb redid the calling of the RACE reads with MiXCR, one entry per CDR3 protein. The table lists just over 70,000 distinct CDR3 sequences, around 10% of them singletons. Material: whole blood, obtained in connection with sensitization to the hapten diphenylcyclopropenone (DPC). These receptors all come from a woman aged 45-59 years with alopecia areata. Some clones in this sample may be carry-over from other donors' samples.

In this sample, this clonotype turned up many times. The V and J genes are TRBV11-2 and TRBJ1-1; D ambiguous. V shed 7 bases and J shed 1 base, with 25 bases lying between them. Germline CDR1 SGHAT, CDR2 FQNNGV. The CDR3 has 18 residues. Written as DNA, the CDR3 is TGTGCCAGCAACCTTGGTGGGGTCTTACTGGGAAGGAACACTGAAGCTTTCTTT. Translation gives CASNLGGVLLGRNTEAFF.

The CDR3 DNA reads as TGTGCCAGCAGTTTGGACCCCGCGGGAGCAGATACGCAGTATTTT. Protein sequence: CASSLDPAGADTQYF. The J gene is TRBJ2-3, the V gene TRBV7-6; TRBD2 aligns across 7 bases. The CDR3 contains 15 residues. V was pared by 6 bases and J by 4 bases, with 10 bases of the junction left unmatched. The germline V gene has CDR1 SGHVS and CDR2 FNYEAQ.

This clonotype was counted ten times or more. The V call is TRBV7-9, the J call TRBJ2-1; 7 bases map to TRBD2. V shed 4 bases, J shed 5 bases, and the junction held 5 bases outside the gene matches. In germline, CDR1 is SEHNR, CDR2 FQNEAQ (reference sequence). This CDR3 has 14 residues. The CDR3 sequence: CASSWGGANNEQFF. The CDR3 DNA reads as TGTGCCAGCAGCTGGGGAGGGGCGAACAATGAGCAGTTCTTC.

This clonotype was observed many times. V and J are TRBV5-8 and TRBJ1-2; D perhaps matches TRBD1 (5 bases). The germline V gene encodes CDR1 SGHTS and CDR2 YDEGEE. This CDR3 has 15 amino acids. With 2 bases removed from V and 4 bases from J, the gap between germline ends came to 15 bases. CDR3 sequence: CASSFGGVGFYGYTF. The CDR3 DNA reads TGTGCCAGCAGCTTTGGGGGTGTCGGTTTCTATGGCTACACCTTC.

This clonotype was recorded many times. This rearrangement joins TRBV4-2 to TRBJ2-3, with D possibly matching TRBD2 (5 bases). Germline-derived CDR1 and CDR2 are LGHNA and YNFKEQ. V gave up 1 base and J gave up 4 bases, with 9 bases separating them. The CDR3 is 14 amino acids. CDR3 sequence reads: CASSQVASSDTQYF. The DNA for the CDR3 is TGTGCCAGCAGCCAAGTTGCTAGCTCAGATACGCAGTATTTT.

This clonotype has ten or more counts. CDR3 bases: TGTGCCAGCAGTCCCCAATTACAAGAGACCCAGTACTTC. This sequence encodes CASSPQLQETQYF. This chain connects TRBV6-5 to TRBJ2-5; D gene ambiguous. Trimming removed 5 bases from V and 2 bases from J, with 9 bases in between. CDR3 length: 13 amino acids. Germline CDR1 is MNHEY and CDR2 is SVGAGI.

This clonotype was found a few times. V and J are TRBV2 and TRBJ1-2; perhaps TRBD1 as D (5 bases). Germline lookup yields CDR1 SNHLY and CDR2 FYNNEI. The germline V and J ends were trimmed by 2 bases and 13 bases, with 17 bases remaining between them. The CDR3 totals 13 residues. CDR3: CASSESSWGISTF. As DNA, the CDR3 is TGTGCCAGCAGTGAATCATCCTGGGGGATCTCCACCTTC.

This clonotype was recorded a few times. This chain uses TRBV4-3 with TRBJ1-6; D is unclear. V was pared by 4 bases and J by 12 bases, with 19 bases between. The CDR3 has 15 amino acids. Germline CDR1 LGHNA, CDR2 YSLEER. Written as DNA, the CDR3 is TGCGCCAGCAGCCTTTTTCAAACGGCCCTACGACCCCTCCACTTT. It codes for CASSLFQTALRPLHF.

Only a few counts were recorded for this clonotype. The V call is TRBV21-1, the J call TRBJ2-1; the table gives TRBD1 as D, unverified against the DNA. TRBV21-1 is a pseudogene locus. The CDR3 totals 15 residues. The CDR3 nucleotides are TGTGCCAGCAGCAAAGCGCTAAACAGGCTGAATGAGCAGTTCTTC. This encodes CASSKALNRLNEQFF.

The rearrangement joins TRBV12-3 or TRBV12-4 to TRBJ1-5, with D maybe TRBD1 (5 bases). The CDR3 covers 17 residues. V was shortened by 2 bases and J by 4 bases, with 18 bases between the two germline ends. CDR3 loop: CASSLNTGGLFNQPQHF. The CDR3 DNA follows: TGTGCCAGCAGTTTAAATACGGGGGGACTCTTTAATCAGCCCCAGCATTTT.

This clonotype was recorded at least ten times. The chain is built from TRBV18 and TRBJ1-5; a weak D match, TRBD1 (5 bases). Deletions cut 3 bases from V and 3 bases from J, with 12 bases between. This CDR3 spans 15 amino acids. Germline V gives CDR1 KGHSH, CDR2 LQKENI. This CDR3 reads CASSPEGLNNQPQHF. The DNA of the CDR3 is TGTGCCAGCTCACCCGAGGGACTGAACAATCAGCCCCAGCATTTT.

The table lists this clonotype with a count of one. This may be a read error: a much more frequent sequence differs by one nucleotide. This rearrangement joins TRBV18 to TRBJ1-1, with D unclear. V lost 7 bases, J lost 4 bases, and 13 bases lay in between. Germline assignment: CDR1 KGHSH and CDR2 LQKENI. This CDR3 spans 13 amino acids. In DNA, the CDR3 is TGTGCCAGCTTACCCCCCACGAGCACTGAAGCTTTCTTT. Protein product: CASLPPTSTEAFF.

This clonotype has at least ten counts. The chain joins TRBV29-1 to TRBJ2-1; TRBD2 matches 7 bases. The J segment lost 6 bases and the V segment lost 4 bases, leaving 9 bases of the junction unmatched. The CDR3 has 14 residues. Germline loops: CDR1 SQVTM, CDR2 ANQGSEA. The CDR3 region is CSVALQSGTNEQFF. The DNA for the CDR3 is TGCAGCGTTGCGTTGCAAAGCGGGACCAATGAGCAGTTCTTC.

This clonotype was found many times. The chain carries TRBV2 and TRBJ2-7; TRBD2 matches 13 bases. Germline lookup yields CDR1 SNHLY and CDR2 FYNNEI. The CDR3 runs to 15 residues. The junction had 7 bases not matched to a gene; V was cut back by 5 bases and J by 6 bases. In DNA form, the CDR3 reads TGTGCCAGCAGTCCCCGACTAGCGGGAGGAGGCGAGCAGTACTTC. Translating it yields CASSPRLAGGGEQYF.

This clonotype has more than one count but fewer than ten. The chain links TRBV5-5 to TRBJ1-2, with TRBD1 matching 8 bases. CDR3 length: 14 amino acids. Germline values: CDR1 SGHKS, CDR2 YYEKEE (reference sequence). J lost 7 bases, V lost 2 bases, and 7 bases had no gene match. The DNA of the CDR3 is TGTGCCAGCAGCTTTCAACAGGGGGTTTTTGGCTACACCTTC. Translated, it gives CASSFQQGVFGYTF.

This clonotype was observed many times. V and J are TRBV27 and TRBJ2-7; 8 bases match TRBD1. V was clipped by 7 bases and J by 1 base; unmatched bases: 9. This CDR3 has 15 residues. Germline-derived CDR1 and CDR2 are MNHEY and SMNVEV (reference sequence). This chain's CDR3 is CASTETGVGSYEQYF. CDR3 coding DNA: TGTGCCAGCACCGAGACAGGGGTAGGGTCCTACGAGCAGTACTTC.

Only a few counts were recorded for this clonotype. V and J are TRBV12-3 or TRBV12-4 and TRBJ2-7, with 11 bases identical to TRBD2. CDR3 length: 15 amino acids. V lost 6 bases and J lost 6; bases outside the gene matches: 10. The DNA for the CDR3 is TGTGCCAGCAGCGGAATAGCGGGAGGGTCTGGCGAGCAGTACTTC. It encodes CASSGIAGGSGEQYF.

This clonotype has a count of ten or more. V and J are TRBV3-1 and TRBJ2-7, with D possibly TRBD2 on 6 matching bases. The CDR3 has 13 residues. With 0 bases removed from V and 7 bases from J, the gap between germline ends came to 10 bases. Germline V gene sequence: CDR1 LGHDT, CDR2 YNNKEL (reference sequence). The CDR3 sequence is CASSQEWAGEQYF. CDR3 bases: TGTGCCAGCAGCCAAGAGTGGGCGGGAGAGCAGTACTTC.

This clonotype was observed many times. V usage is TRBV7-2 and J usage is TRBJ1-4, with TRBD1 as a possible D gene (5 bases). The CDR3 consists of 14 residues. Germline CDR1 and CDR2: SGHTA and FQGNSA. V lost 3 bases to trimming and J lost 7 bases, with 12 bases between them. CDR3 region: CASSFGAQLEKLFF. CDR3 bases: TGTGCCAGCAGCTTCGGGGCTCAACTTGAAAAACTGTTTTTT.

This clonotype came up many times. This chain connects TRBV28 to TRBJ2-2; a possible D gene is TRBD2 (7 bases). V gave up 8 bases and J gave up 4 bases, with 14 bases separating them. Germline lookup yields CDR1 MDHEN and CDR2 SYDVKM. The CDR3 sequence is 14 residues long. The CDR3 reads CASGGGAGTGELFF. For the CDR3, the DNA is TGTGCCAGCGGGGGGGGCGCCGGCACCGGGGAGCTGTTTTTT.

The V gene is TRBV20-1, the J gene TRBJ2-6, with D maybe TRBD1 (5 bases). The CDR3 is made up of 14 amino acids. In germline, CDR1 is DFQATT, CDR2 SNEGSKA (reference sequence). With 5 bases removed from V and 4 bases from J, the gap between germline ends came to 12 bases. As DNA, the CDR3 is TGCAGTGCTCCAGGGAATTGGGGGGCCAACGTCCTGACTTTC. Translation: CSAPGNWGANVLTF.

This clonotype has at least ten counts. The gene calls are TRBV6-5 and TRBJ2-2; TRBD1 or TRBD2 may be the D gene (5 bases each). The CDR3 is made up of 14 amino acids. Germline V lookup: CDR1 MNHEY, CDR2 SVGAGI. Trimming took 6 bases from V and 5 from J, leaving 13 bases between them. The CDR3 DNA follows: TGTGCCAGCAGCCCCGGCTGGGGGACCGGGGAGCTGTTTTTT. It is translated as CASSPGWGTGELFF.

This clonotype turned up a few times. The chain couples TRBV27 to TRBJ1-5; perhaps TRBD1 as D (6 bases). V was trimmed by 6 bases and J by 3 bases, leaving 15 bases between them. The CDR3 sequence is 15 residues long. Germline V gene lookup returns CDR1 MNHEY and CDR2 SMNVEV (reference sequence). The CDR3 nucleotides are TGTGCCAGCAGAGGCCAGGGGCCTTTCAATCAGCCCCAGCATTTT. Translating gives CASRGQGPFNQPQHF.